This T cell receptor beta chain was recovered during a study of T cells expressing NK-cell markers. At the level of the study: Cells sorted as CD3+CD56+NKG2C+, CD3+CD56+NKG2C- and CD3+CD56-NKG2C+ T cells supplied the TCR beta repertoires. Seropositivity for HCMV was found in seven of the eight sequenced donors, with one seronegative.

The CDR3 spans 14 residues. Germline loops: CDR1 SQVTM, CDR2 ANQGSEA. As regards this clonotype: Its antigen is unidentified.

Study-level points and caveats: There were a few donors in whom these clonotypes also led the CD3+CD56-NKG2C+ fraction.

TCRdb re-called the 5' RACE reads; one entry per CDR3 protein, DNA not given. This sample's table has about 400,000 distinct CDR3 sequences. The V gene is TRBV29-1, the J gene TRBJ2-5; TCRdb's D call, TRBD2, is unchecked because there is no DNA. Source material: blood T cells: a sorted CD56 or NKG2C T cell subset, CD4+ or CD8+ T cells, or bulk PBMC T cells (not recorded which). The receptor was derived from a woman aged 45-65 years in good health. This chain's CDR3 is CSLWHLADGETQYF.